A selection of T cell receptor beta chains follows, all from one sample in a study of T cell responses to AZD1222 COVID-19 vaccine. Repertoires were generated with immunoSEQ multiplex PCR, while TCRdb's copy carries only in-frame clones and drops some. This sample has some 130,000 clones, with 89% found just once. The sample consisted of peripheral blood, taken on day 0 of AZD1222 vaccination. All receptors come from an adult in good health. The CDR3 runs from the conserved cysteine through the conserved F or W. D genes are given only for firm matches. Some rows mark clone size as missing; the rest say once, few, many or name a class of expanded clone.

V gene	D gene	clone size	J gene	CDR3 protein	CDR3 DNA
TRBV2	.	.	TRBJ2-3	CASNPTGAHPDTQYF	TGTGCCAGCAATCCCACGGGGGCGCATCCAGATACGCAGTATTTT
TRBV7-9	.	.	TRBJ2-3	CASSPGVNTDTQYF	TGTGCCAGCAGCCCGGGGGTGAACACAGATACGCAGTATTTT
TRBV7-9	.	.	TRBJ2-1	CASSLDLNVFGGNNEQFF	TGTGCCAGCAGCTTAGATCTCAATGTGTTCGGCGGAAACAATGAGCAGTTCTTC
TRBV7-9	TRBD1	.	TRBJ1-2	CASSLGDSYYGYTF	TGTGCCAGCAGCTTAGGGGACAGCTATTATGGCTACACCTTC
TRBV7-9	TRBD1	.	TRBJ1-2	CASSPQGAWSLGYTF	TGTGCCAGCAGCCCGCAGGGGGCCTGGTCGCTTGGCTACACCTTC
TRBV6-5	TRBD2	.	TRBJ2-2	CATGTSGIGELFF	TGTGCCACCGGGACTAGCGGGATCGGAGAGCTGTTTTTT
TRBV25-1	.	.	TRBJ1-1	CASSGPNVDLNTEAFF	TGTGCCAGCAGCGGTCCTAATGTGGACCTGAACACTGAAGCTTTCTTT
TRBV9	TRBD1	.	TRBJ1-1	CASSARGGSVAEAFF	TGTGCCAGCAGCGCTCGAGGGGGCTCAGTAGCTGAAGCTTTCTTT
TRBV6-5	.	.	TRBJ2-3	CASSYGAGSTDTQYF	TGTGCCAGCAGTTACGGAGCGGGTAGCACAGATACGCAGTATTTT
TRBV5-4	.	once	TRBJ1-2	CASSLVGGDYGYTF	TGTGCCAGCAGCTTGGTGGGCGGGGACTATGGCTACACCTTC
TRBV7-9	.	.	TRBJ1-5	CASSFARTEGNQPQHF	TGTGCCAGCAGCTTCGCCCGGACCGAGGGCAATCAGCCCCAGCATTTT
TRBV19	.	.	TRBJ1-1	CASTGGRTEAFF	TGTGCCAGTACCGGGGGGAGGACTGAAGCTTTCTTT
TRBV27	TRBD2	.	TRBJ2-2	CASSLSGGDTGELFF	TGTGCCAGCAGTCTCAGCGGGGGGGACACCGGGGAGCTGTTTTTT
TRBV15	TRBD1	.	TRBJ2-5	CATSSGDSGETQYF	TGTGCCACCAGCAGCGGGGACAGTGGGGAGACCCAGTACTTC
TRBV5-1	.	once	TRBJ1-1	CASSIQGMGPEAFF	TGCGCCAGCAGTATCCAGGGTATGGGGCCTGAAGCTTTCTTT
TRBV18	.	.	TRBJ2-5	CASSPGTEETQYF	TGTGCCAGCTCGCCAGGGACCGAAGAGACCCAGTACTTC
TRBV11-2	TRBD1	.	TRBJ1-2	CASSLEQGFGYTF	TGTGCCAGCAGTTTAGAACAGGGGTTTGGCTACACCTTC
TRBV7-9	.	.	TRBJ2-5	CASSPQDVTNVETQYF	TGTGCCAGCAGCCCACAGGACGTAACTAACGTGGAGACCCAGTACTTC
TRBV6-1	TRBD2	.	TRBJ2-4	CASSESGGAGAKNIQYF	TGTGCCAGCAGTGAAAGCGGGGGGGCCGGAGCCAAAAACATTCAGTACTTC
TRBV19	.	.	TRBJ1-2	CASSAGASNYGYTF	TGTGCCAGTAGCGCCGGGGCCTCTAACTATGGCTACACCTTC
TRBV30	.	once	TRBJ1-1	CAWSVREGTEAFF	TGTGCCTGGAGTGTACGGGAGGGGACTGAAGCTTTCTTT
TRBV7-8	.	once	TRBJ2-1	CASSSNRGNEQFF	TGTGCCAGCAGCTCCAATAGGGGCAATGAGCAGTTCTTC
TRBV13	.	.	TRBJ1-1	CASSLGRGGTEAFF	TGTGCCAGCAGCTTAGGCAGGGGAGGCACTGAAGCTTTCTTT
TRBV27	.	few	TRBJ2-7	CASSLNWGSPWYF	TGTGCCAGCAGTTTAAATTGGGGGTCCCCTTGGTACTTC
TRBV6-6	.	.	TRBJ1-1	CASSPTPAAAFF	TGTGCCAGCAGTCCGACCCCGGCTGCAGCTTTCTTT
TRBV5-1	.	.	TRBJ1-1	CASSLEYSAPWGAFF	TGCGCCAGCAGCTTGGAGTACAGTGCTCCATGGGGAGCTTTCTTT
TRBV2	TRBD1	.	TRBJ1-6	CAVHRGRNSPLHF	TGTGCCGTACACAGGGGGAGGAATTCACCCCTCCACTTT
TRBV19	.	.	TRBJ2-2	CASSMQRNTGELFF	TGTGCCAGTAGTATGCAGAGGAACACCGGGGAGCTGTTTTTT
TRBV6-6	.	.	TRBJ1-2	CASSPTTYGYTF	TGTGCCAGCAGCCCTACTACTTATGGCTACACCTTC
TRBV3-1/TRBV3-2	TRBD1	.	TRBJ1-6	CASSPYRGGSPLHF	TGTGCCAGCAGCCCGTACAGGGGCGGTTCACCCCTCCACTTT
TRBV7-6	.	.	TRBJ1-1	CASSLQGNTEAFF	TGTGCCAGCAGCTTACAGGGGAACACTGAAGCTTTCTTT
TRBV27	.	.	TRBJ2-2	CASSLQYKWYPGELFF	TGTGCCAGCAGTCTCCAGTATAAGTGGTACCCCGGGGAGCTGTTTTTT
TRBV2	TRBD1	.	TRBJ1-1	CASSEITGGAVIRAFF	TGTGCCAGCAGTGAAATAACAGGGGGCGCGGTTATTAGAGCTTTCTTT
TRBV30	.	.	TRBJ1-4	CAWSGQKLFF	TGTGCCTGGAGTGGACAGAAACTGTTTTTT
TRBV6-5	.	.	TRBJ1-2	CASTGGSDNYGYTF	TGTGCCAGCACCGGGGGATCTGATAACTATGGCTACACCTTC
TRBV2	.	once	TRBJ1-2	CASSENFQGNYGYTF	TGTGCCAGCAGTGAAAATTTTCAGGGGAACTATGGCTACACCTTC
TRBV6-1	.	.	TRBJ1-5	CASSGLASNQPQHF	TGTGCCAGCAGTGGGCTTGCCAGTAATCAGCCCCAGCATTTT
TRBV3-1/TRBV3-2	.	.	TRBJ1-1	CASSQDRGGYTEAFF	TGTGCCAGCAGCCAAGATCGCGGGGGGTACACTGAAGCTTTCTTT
TRBV19	.	.	TRBJ1-5	CATHDRDGNQPQHF	TGTGCCACGCATGACCGGGACGGCAATCAGCCCCAGCATTTT
TRBV10-3	.	.	TRBJ1-2	CAISEGGYGYTF	TGTGCCATCAGTGAAGGCGGCTATGGCTACACCTTC
TRBV7-8	TRBD2	.	TRBJ2-1	CASSLRRLAGGLDEQFF	TGTGCCAGCAGCTTACGGCGACTAGCGGGGGGGCTAGATGAGCAGTTCTTC
TRBV6-2/TRBV6-3	.	.	TRBJ1-2	CASSYRARTQFNYGYTF	TGTGCCAGCAGTTACAGGGCACGTACCCAATTTAACTATGGCTACACCTTC
TRBV4-3	.	few	TRBJ2-1	CASSQELSAGSNEQFF	TGCGCCAGCAGCCAAGAATTGTCGGCAGGGAGCAATGAGCAGTTCTTC
TRBV5-1	.	.	TRBJ1-2	CASSLGASYGYTF	TGCGCCAGCAGCTTGGGGGCCTCCTATGGCTACACCTTC
TRBV7-9	.	.	TRBJ1-3	CASSAKNRVSGNTIYF	TGTGCCAGCAGCGCCAAAAACAGGGTTTCTGGAAACACCATATATTTT
TRBV12-3/TRBV12-4	.	once	TRBJ2-5	CASSLRETQYF	TGTGCCAGCAGTTTACGAGAGACCCAGTACTTC
TRBV4-3	.	.	TRBJ1-2	CASSQKARAYGYTF	TGCGCCAGCAGCCAAAAGGCCCGGGCTTATGGCTACACCTTC
TRBV12-5	.	.	TRBJ2-2	CASGLGEYTGELFF	TGTGCTAGTGGTTTGGGGGAATACACCGGGGAGCTGTTTTTT
TRBV18	.	.	TRBJ1-1	CASSPPEEVVRPFF	TGTGCCAGCTCACCACCTGAAGAAGTGGTGAGACCTTTCTTT
TRBV3-1/TRBV3-2	.	.	TRBJ2-2	CASSHPPWGPGEGAGELFF	TGTGCCAGCAGCCACCCCCCCTGGGGTCCAGGGGAGGGCGCCGGGGAGCTGTTTTTT